This T cell receptor beta chain was sequenced for a study of blood T cell repertoires in COVID-19. In the study overall: The analysed material was cDNA or gDNA that came from T cells, B-cell-depleted T cells, or PBMCs.

The recovered donors of Cohort 3 showed two negative PCRs, clearance, or symptom resolution. Methods used by the authors: Estimated nucleated cell counts came from reference gene primer amplification. Only in-frame clones appear in the TCRdb table, and some are missing; sequencing was by immunoSEQ multiplex PCR. D and trimming were read from the DNA, whereas the V and J calls and clone size are those reported in that table. Found here are 150,000 to 200,000 clones, approximately 89% of them singletons; the top ten hold about 0.8%. Germline CDR1 and CDR2: SGHRS and YFSETQ. This CDR3 is 13 amino acids long. V dropped 0 bases and J dropped 10 bases, with 11 bases sitting between them. This clone was found once.

This chain connects TRBV5-1 to TRBJ2-1, with D hard to call. The sequencing sample was made of PBMCs or T cells enriched from blood (not recorded which). This sequence originates from a woman between 18 and 29 years old who had recovered from COVID-19. CDR3 in DNA: TGCGCCAGCAGCTTGGCCGGGTCGGCGGAGCAGTTCTTC. Translated: CASSLAGSAEQFF.